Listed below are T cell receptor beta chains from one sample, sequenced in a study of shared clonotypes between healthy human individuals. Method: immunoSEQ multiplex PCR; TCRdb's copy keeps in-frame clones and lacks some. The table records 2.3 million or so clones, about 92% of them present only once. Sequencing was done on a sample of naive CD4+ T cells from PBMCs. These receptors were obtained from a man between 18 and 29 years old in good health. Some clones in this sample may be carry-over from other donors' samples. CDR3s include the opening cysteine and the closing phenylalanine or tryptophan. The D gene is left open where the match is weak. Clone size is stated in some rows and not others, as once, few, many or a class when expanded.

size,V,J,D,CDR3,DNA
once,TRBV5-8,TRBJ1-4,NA,CASSLSGANNEKLFF,TGTGCCAGCAGCTTGTCCGGGGCCAATAATGAAAAACTGTTTTTT
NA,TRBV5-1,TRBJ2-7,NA,CASSLEGGGYEQYF,TGCGCCAGCAGCTTGGAGGGGGGTGGATACGAGCAGTACTTC
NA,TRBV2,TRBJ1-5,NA,CASMLAGGNQPQHF,TGTGCCAGCATGTTGGCTGGGGGGAATCAGCCCCAGCATTTT
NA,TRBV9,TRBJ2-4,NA,CASSVGAEAKNIQYF,TGTGCCAGCAGCGTAGGGGCTGAAGCCAAAAACATTCAGTACTTC
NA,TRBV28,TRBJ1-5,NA,CASSHRFGRKNQPQHF,TGTGCCAGCAGCCACCGGTTCGGGCGGAAGAATCAGCCCCAGCATTTT
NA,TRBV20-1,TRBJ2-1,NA,CSPLGRFF,TGCAGCCCCCTCGGGAGGTTCTTC
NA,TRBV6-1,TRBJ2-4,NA,CASSEGGIIAKNIQYF,TGTGCCAGCAGTGAGGGGGGCATAATAGCCAAAAACATTCAGTACTTC
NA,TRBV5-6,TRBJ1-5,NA,CASSFRASNQPQHF,TGTGCCAGCAGCTTCCGGGCATCTAATCAGCCCCAGCATTTT
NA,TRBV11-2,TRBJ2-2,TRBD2,CASSWGLAATGELFF,TGTGCCAGCAGCTGGGGACTAGCGGCTACCGGGGAGCTGTTTTTT
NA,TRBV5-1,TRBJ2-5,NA,CASSFFGAGQETQYF,TGCGCCAGCAGCTTTTTTGGCGCAGGACAAGAGACCCAGTACTTC
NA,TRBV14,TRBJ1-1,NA,CASSQPTVMNTEAFF,TGTGCCAGCAGCCAACCGACAGTGATGAACACTGAAGCTTTCTTT
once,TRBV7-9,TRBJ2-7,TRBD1,CASSYDTGTGSYEQYF,TGTGCCAGCAGCTACGATACCGGGACAGGGTCCTACGAGCAGTACTTC
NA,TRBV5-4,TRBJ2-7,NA,CASSLGLALEQYF,TGTGCCAGCAGCTTGGGGCTAGCCCTCGAGCAGTACTTC
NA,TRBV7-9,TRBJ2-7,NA,CASSLQGGSSYEQYF,TGTGCCAGCAGCTTGCAGGGAGGTAGCTCCTACGAGCAGTACTTC
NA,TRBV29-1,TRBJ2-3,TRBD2,CSVQREGRGDTQYF,TGCAGCGTTCAGAGGGAGGGCCGGGGAGATACGCAGTATTTT
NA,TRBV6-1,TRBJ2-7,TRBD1,CASSWGQGASYEQYF,TGTGCCAGCAGCTGGGGACAGGGCGCATCCTACGAGCAGTACTTC
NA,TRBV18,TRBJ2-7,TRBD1,CASSPETGKTYEQYF,TGTGCCAGCTCGCCCGAGACAGGGAAAACCTACGAGCAGTACTTC
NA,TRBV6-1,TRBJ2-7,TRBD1,CASSEALRRTGGYEQYF,TGTGCCAGCAGTGAAGCGCTTCGGAGGACAGGGGGCTACGAGCAGTACTTC
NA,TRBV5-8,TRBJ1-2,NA,CASSHDRGLGGYTF,TGTGCCAGCAGCCACGACCGGGGGCTGGGTGGCTACACCTTC
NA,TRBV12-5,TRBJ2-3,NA,CASGLARSELNTDTQYF,TGTGCTAGTGGTTTGGCCAGGAGCGAACTAAACACAGATACGCAGTATTTT
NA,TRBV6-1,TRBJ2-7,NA,CASNQRGEEDEQYF,TGTGCCAGCAACCAAAGAGGGGAGGAGGACGAGCAGTACTTC
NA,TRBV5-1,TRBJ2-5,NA,CASSLLGRLETQYF,TGCGCCAGCAGCTTGTTGGGGCGCTTAGAGACCCAGTACTTC
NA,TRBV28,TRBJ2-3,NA,CASSLYGTDTQYF,TGTGCCAGCAGTTTATACGGCACAGATACGCAGTATTTT
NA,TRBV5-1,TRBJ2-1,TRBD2,CASSPWAGVGNYNEQFF,TGCGCCAGCAGCCCCTGGGCGGGAGTTGGTAACTACAATGAGCAGTTCTTC
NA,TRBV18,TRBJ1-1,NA,CASSPRRDTEAFF,TGTGCCAGCTCACCCCGCAGGGACACTGAAGCTTTCTTT
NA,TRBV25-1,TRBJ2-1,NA,CASAGTGVGYGEQFF,TGTGCCAGCGCCGGGACGGGAGTAGGGTACGGTGAGCAGTTCTTC
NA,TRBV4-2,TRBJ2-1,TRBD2,CASSQDPPRAGGGEQFF,TGTGCCAGCAGCCAAGATCCCCCCAGGGCGGGGGGGGGTGAGCAGTTCTTC
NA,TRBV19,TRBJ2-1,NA,CASSMATNNEQFF,TGTGCCAGTAGTATGGCTACCAACAATGAGCAGTTCTTC
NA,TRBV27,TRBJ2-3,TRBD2,CASSFSGLRADTQYF,TGTGCCAGCAGTTTCTCGGGACTAAGGGCAGATACGCAGTATTTT
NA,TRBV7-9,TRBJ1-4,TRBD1,CASSPVDPGQGAFLGKLFF,TGTGCCAGCAGCCCAGTGGATCCGGGACAGGGTGCCTTCTTGGGAAAACTGTTTTTT
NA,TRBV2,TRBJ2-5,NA,CASSPIRGTQETQYF,TGTGCCAGCAGCCCAATTCGGGGAACACAAGAGACCCAGTACTTC
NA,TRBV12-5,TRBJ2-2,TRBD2,CASGRTSGSLNTGELFF,TGTGCTAGTGGTCGGACTAGCGGGAGCCTTAACACCGGGGAGCTGTTTTTT
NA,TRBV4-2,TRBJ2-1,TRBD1,CASSQGDRSSSYNEQFF,TGTGCCAGCAGCCAAGGGGACAGGTCTAGCTCCTACAATGAGCAGTTCTTC
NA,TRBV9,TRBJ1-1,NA,CASSKGPMNTEAFF,TGTGCCAGCAGCAAGGGACCGATGAACACTGAAGCTTTCTTT
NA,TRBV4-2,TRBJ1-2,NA,CASSPRYEGVGGYTF,TGTGCCAGCAGCCCCCGTTACGAGGGAGTGGGTGGCTACACCTTC
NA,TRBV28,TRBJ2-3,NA,CASSQGGSTDTQYF,TGTGCCAGCAGTCAGGGTGGGAGCACAGATACGCAGTATTTT
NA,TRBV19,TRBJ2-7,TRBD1,CATQDRLNSYEQYF,TGTGCCACTCAGGACAGGTTAAACTCCTACGAGCAGTACTTC
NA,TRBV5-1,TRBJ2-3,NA,CASSLSLPATQYF,TGCGCCAGCAGCTTGTCGCTGCCCGCGACGCAGTATTTT
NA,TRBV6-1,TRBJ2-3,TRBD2,CASSPTSGTDTQYF,TGTGCCAGCAGCCCCACTAGCGGCACAGATACGCAGTATTTT
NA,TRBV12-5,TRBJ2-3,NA,CASGFSDTQYF,TGTGCTAGTGGTTTCTCGGATACGCAGTATTTT
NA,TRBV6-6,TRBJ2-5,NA,CASIQPPTQETQYF,TGTGCCAGCATCCAACCACCTACCCAAGAGACCCAGTACTTC
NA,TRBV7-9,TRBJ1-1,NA,CASSLINRNTEAFF,TGTGCCAGCAGCTTAATCAACCGCAACACTGAAGCTTTCTTT
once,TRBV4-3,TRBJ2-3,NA,CASSQAARSGVEATDTQYF,TGCGCCAGCAGCCAAGCTGCCCGGAGTGGGGTGGAGGCCACAGATACGCAGTATTTT
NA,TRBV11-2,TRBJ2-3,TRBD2,CASSQRLAGPTDTQYF,TGTGCCAGCAGCCAACGACTAGCGGGGCCCACAGATACGCAGTATTTT
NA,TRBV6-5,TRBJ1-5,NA,CASSYEGRQPQHF,TGTGCCAGCAGTTACGAGGGGCGTCAGCCCCAGCATTTT
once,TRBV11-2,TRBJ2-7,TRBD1,CASSPRQGAHEQYF,TGTGCCAGCAGCCCCCGACAGGGGGCCCACGAGCAGTACTTC
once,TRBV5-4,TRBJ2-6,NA,CASSSSNSGANVLTF,TGTGCCAGCAGCTCCTCAAACTCTGGGGCCAACGTCCTGACTTTC
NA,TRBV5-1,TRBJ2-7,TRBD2,CASSLAATSGSYEQYF,TGCGCCAGCAGCTTGGCCGCGACTAGCGGGAGCTACGAGCAGTACTTC
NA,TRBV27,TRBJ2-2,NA,CASSPREFATGELFF,TGTGCCAGCTCCCCCCGGGAGTTTGCCACCGGGGAGCTGTTTTTT
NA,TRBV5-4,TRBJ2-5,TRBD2,CASSFSGSQETQYF,TGTGCCAGCAGCTTTAGCGGGAGTCAAGAGACCCAGTACTTC
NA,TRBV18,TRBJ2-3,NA,CASSPPQGDTQYF,TGTGCCAGCTCACCACCGCAGGGAGATACGCAGTATTTT
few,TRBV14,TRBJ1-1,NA,CASRNSEAFF,TGTGCCAGCAGAAACTCCGAAGCTTTCTTT
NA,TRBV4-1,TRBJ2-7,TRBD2,CASSQDKGTSGRRDEQYF,TGCGCCAGCAGCCAAGATAAGGGGACTAGCGGGAGGAGGGACGAGCAGTACTTC